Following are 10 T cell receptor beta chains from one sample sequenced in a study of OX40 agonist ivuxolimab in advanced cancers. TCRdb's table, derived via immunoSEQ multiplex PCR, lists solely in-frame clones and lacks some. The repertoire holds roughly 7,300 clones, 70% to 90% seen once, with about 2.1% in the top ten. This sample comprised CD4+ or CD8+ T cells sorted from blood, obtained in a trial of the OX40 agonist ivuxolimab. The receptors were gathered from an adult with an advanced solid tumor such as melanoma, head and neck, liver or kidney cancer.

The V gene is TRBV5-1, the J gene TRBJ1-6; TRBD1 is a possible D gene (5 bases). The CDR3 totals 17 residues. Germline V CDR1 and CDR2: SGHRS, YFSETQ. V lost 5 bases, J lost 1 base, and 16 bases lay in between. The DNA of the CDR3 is TGCGCCAGCAGTCGACAGACGGCCGGTTCCTATAATTCACCCCTCCACTTT. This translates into CASSRQTAGSYNSPLHF.

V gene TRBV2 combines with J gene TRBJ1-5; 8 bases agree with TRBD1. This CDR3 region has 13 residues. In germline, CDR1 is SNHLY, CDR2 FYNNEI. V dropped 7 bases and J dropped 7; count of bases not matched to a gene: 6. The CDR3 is CASTGTGGQPQHF. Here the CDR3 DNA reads TGTGCCAGCACTGGGACAGGCGGGCAGCCCCAGCATTTT.

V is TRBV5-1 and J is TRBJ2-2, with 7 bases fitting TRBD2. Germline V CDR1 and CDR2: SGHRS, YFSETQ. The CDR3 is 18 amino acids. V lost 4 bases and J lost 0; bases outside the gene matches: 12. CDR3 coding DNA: TGCGCCAGCAGCCCTTGGAGCGGGGCGACTGCGAACACCGGGGAGCTGTTTTTT. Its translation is CASSPWSGATANTGELFF.

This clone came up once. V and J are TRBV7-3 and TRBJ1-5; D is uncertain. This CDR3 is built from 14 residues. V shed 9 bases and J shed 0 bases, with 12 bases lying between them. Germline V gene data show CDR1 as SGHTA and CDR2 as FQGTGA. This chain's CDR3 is CAREGLYSNQPQHF. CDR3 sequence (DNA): TGTGCCAGGGAAGGGCTCTATAGCAATCAGCCCCAGCATTTT. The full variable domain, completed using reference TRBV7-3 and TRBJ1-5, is GAGVSQTPSNKVTEKGKYVELRCDPISGHTALYWYRQSLGQGPEFLIYFQGTGAADDSGLPNDRFFAVRPEGSVSTLKIQRTERGDSAVYLCAREGLYSNQPQHFGDGTRLSIL.

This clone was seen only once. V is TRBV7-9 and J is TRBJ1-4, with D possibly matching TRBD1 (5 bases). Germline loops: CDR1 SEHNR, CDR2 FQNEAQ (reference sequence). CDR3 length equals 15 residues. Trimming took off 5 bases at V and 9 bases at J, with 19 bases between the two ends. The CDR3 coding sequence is TGTGCCAGCAGCCGGGACGGCGTTAAAGGGAAAAAACTGTTTTTT. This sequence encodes CASSRDGVKGKKLFF.

CDR3 residues: CASRGRDRVLGYTF. CDR3 coding DNA: TGTGCCAGTAGAGGCCGGGACAGGGTCCTTGGCTACACCTTC. V usage is TRBV19 and J usage is TRBJ1-2; 9 bases fit TRBD1. V lost 6 bases to trimming and J lost 7 bases; unmatched junction nucleotides: 9. CDR3 size: 14 residues. Germline CDR1 is LNHDA and CDR2 is SQIVND (reference sequence).

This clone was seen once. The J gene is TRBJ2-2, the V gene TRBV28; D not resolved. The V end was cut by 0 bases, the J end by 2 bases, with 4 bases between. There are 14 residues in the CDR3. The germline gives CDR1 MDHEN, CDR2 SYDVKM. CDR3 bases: TGTGCCAGCAGTTTATGGGGTAACACCGGGGAGCTGTTTTTT. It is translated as CASSLWGNTGELFF.

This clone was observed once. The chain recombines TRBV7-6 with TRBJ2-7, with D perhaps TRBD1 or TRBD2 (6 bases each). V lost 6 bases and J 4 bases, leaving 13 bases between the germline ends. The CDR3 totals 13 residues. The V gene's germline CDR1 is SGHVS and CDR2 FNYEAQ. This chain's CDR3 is CASRALGGYEQYF. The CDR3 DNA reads TGTGCCAGCAGAGCTTTAGGGGGGTACGAGCAGTACTTC.

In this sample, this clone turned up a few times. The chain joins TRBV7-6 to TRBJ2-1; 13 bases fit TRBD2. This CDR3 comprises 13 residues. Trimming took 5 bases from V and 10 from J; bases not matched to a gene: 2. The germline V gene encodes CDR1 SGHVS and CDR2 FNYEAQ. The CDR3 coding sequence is TGTGCCAGCAGCCCGGGACTAGCGGGGGAGCAGTTCTTC. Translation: CASSPGLAGEQFF.

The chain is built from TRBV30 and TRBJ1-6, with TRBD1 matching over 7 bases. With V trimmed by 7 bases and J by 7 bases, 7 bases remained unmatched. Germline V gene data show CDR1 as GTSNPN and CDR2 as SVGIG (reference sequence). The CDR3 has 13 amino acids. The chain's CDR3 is CASTGQENSPLHF. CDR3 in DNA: TGTGCCTCCACCGGACAGGAAAATTCACCCCTCCACTTT.